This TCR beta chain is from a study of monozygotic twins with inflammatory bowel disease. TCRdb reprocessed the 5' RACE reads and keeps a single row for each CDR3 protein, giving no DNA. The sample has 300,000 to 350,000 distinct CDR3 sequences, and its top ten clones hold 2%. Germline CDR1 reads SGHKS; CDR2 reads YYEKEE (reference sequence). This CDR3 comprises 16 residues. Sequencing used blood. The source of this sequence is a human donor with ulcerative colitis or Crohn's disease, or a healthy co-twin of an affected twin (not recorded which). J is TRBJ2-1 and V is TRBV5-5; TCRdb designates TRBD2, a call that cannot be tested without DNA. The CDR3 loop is CASSSHRLAGYNEQFF.